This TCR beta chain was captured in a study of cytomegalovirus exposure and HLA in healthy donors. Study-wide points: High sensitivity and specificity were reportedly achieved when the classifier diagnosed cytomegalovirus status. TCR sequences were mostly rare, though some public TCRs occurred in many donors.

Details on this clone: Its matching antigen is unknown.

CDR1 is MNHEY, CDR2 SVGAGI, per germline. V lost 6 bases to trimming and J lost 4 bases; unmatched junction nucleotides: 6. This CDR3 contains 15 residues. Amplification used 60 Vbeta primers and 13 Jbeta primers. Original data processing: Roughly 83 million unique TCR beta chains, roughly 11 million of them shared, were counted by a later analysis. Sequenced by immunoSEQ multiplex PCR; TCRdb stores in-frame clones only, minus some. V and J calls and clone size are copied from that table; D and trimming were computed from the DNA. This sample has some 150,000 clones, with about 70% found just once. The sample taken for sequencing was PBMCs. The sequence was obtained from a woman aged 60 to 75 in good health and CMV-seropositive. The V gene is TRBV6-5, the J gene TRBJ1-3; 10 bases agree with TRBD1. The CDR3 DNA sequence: TGTGCCAGCAGCCAGGACAGGGGGTCAGGAAACACCATATATTTT. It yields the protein CASSQDRGSGNTIYF.